These T cell receptor beta chains were read from a single sample in a study of neurological immune-mediated disorders. TCRdb itself ran the 5' RACE reads through MiXCR, one entry per CDR3 protein. The sample consists of about 46,000 distinct CDR3 sequences, approximately 2.8% of them appearing once. Material for sequencing was PBMCs. These receptor sequences come from a woman aged 45-59 years with multiple sclerosis. The CDR3 runs from the conserved cysteine through the conserved F or W. A D gene is named only where the DNA matches it firmly. The size of a clone is reported for some rows only, either as once, few or many, or as a class for expanded clones.

clone_size: many; d_call: -; j_call: TRBJ2-1; v_call: TRBV9; cdr3_aa: CASSANLQGSGEQFF; cdr3_nt: TGTGCCAGCAGCGCGAATCTACAGGGTTCTGGCGAGCAGTTCTTC
clone_size: few; d_call: -; j_call: TRBJ1-6; v_call: TRBV27; cdr3_aa: CASSLGRESTLNF; cdr3_nt: TGTGCCAGCAGTTTAGGCCGGGAATCAACCCTCAACTTT
clone_size: many; d_call: -; j_call: TRBJ2-5; v_call: TRBV12-3/TRBV12-4; cdr3_aa: CASSLGQAQETQYF; cdr3_nt: TGTGCCAGCAGTTTAGGGCAGGCTCAAGAGACCCAGTACTTC
clone_size: many; d_call: -; j_call: TRBJ1-1; v_call: TRBV5-1; cdr3_aa: CASSLAVKGNTEAFF; cdr3_nt: TGCGCCAGCAGCTTGGCCGTGAAGGGGAACACTGAAGCTTTCTTT
clone_size: many; d_call: -; j_call: TRBJ2-3; v_call: TRBV5-1; cdr3_aa: CASSLGQPEDTQYF; cdr3_nt: TGCGCCAGCAGCTTGGGACAGCCGGAAGATACGCAGTATTTT
clone_size: many; d_call: TRBD1; j_call: TRBJ1-3; v_call: TRBV5-1; cdr3_aa: CASSSGQGAVSGNTIYF; cdr3_nt: TGCGCCAGCAGCTCGGGACAGGGGGCGGTTTCTGGAAACACCATATATTTT
clone_size: -; d_call: -; j_call: TRBJ1-1; v_call: TRBV2; cdr3_aa: CASSTSASQAFF; cdr3_nt: TGTGCCAGCAGTACCTCGGCCAGCCAGGCTTTCTTT
clone_size: many; d_call: TRBD2; j_call: TRBJ2-7; v_call: TRBV6-5; cdr3_aa: CASSYSLAGYAEQYF; cdr3_nt: TGTGCCAGCAGTTACTCCCTAGCGGGATATGCCGAGCAGTACTTC
clone_size: many; d_call: TRBD2; j_call: TRBJ2-5; v_call: TRBV7-2; cdr3_aa: CASSFQRGGQETQYF; cdr3_nt: TGTGCCAGCAGCTTTCAGCGGGGGGGCCAAGAGACCCAGTACTTC
clone_size: many; d_call: TRBD2; j_call: TRBJ2-5; v_call: TRBV20-1; cdr3_aa: CSAQEWTRRETQYF; cdr3_nt: TGCAGTGCTCAGGAATGGACTAGGAGAGAGACCCAGTACTTC
clone_size: many; d_call: -; j_call: TRBJ1-3; v_call: TRBV28; cdr3_aa: CASSPGPNSGNTIYF; cdr3_nt: TGTGCCAGCAGCCCGGGACCCAACTCTGGAAACACCATATATTTT
clone_size: many; d_call: -; j_call: TRBJ2-3; v_call: TRBV5-1; cdr3_aa: CASSLVRLTDTQYF; cdr3_nt: TGCGCCAGCAGCTTGGTTCGCCTCACAGATACGCAGTATTTT
clone_size: many; d_call: -; j_call: TRBJ1-2; v_call: TRBV5-1; cdr3_aa: CASSLDSSGAGGYTF; cdr3_nt: TGCGCCAGCAGCTTAGATTCTTCCGGGGCTGGTGGCTACACCTTC
clone_size: many; d_call: -; j_call: TRBJ1-2; v_call: TRBV7-2; cdr3_aa: CASSLSGRHNYGYTF; cdr3_nt: TGTGCCAGCAGCTTATCTGGCAGACATAACTATGGCTACACCTTC
clone_size: -; d_call: -; j_call: TRBJ2-1; v_call: TRBV5-8; cdr3_aa: CASSLEGGSGGYNEQFF; cdr3_nt: TGTGCCAGCAGCTTGGAGGGGGGTAGTGGTGGATACAATGAGCAGTTCTTC
clone_size: many; d_call: TRBD1; j_call: TRBJ1-6; v_call: TRBV20-1; cdr3_aa: CSVNELGTGFSPLHF; cdr3_nt: TGCAGTGTTAACGAGCTCGGGACAGGGTTTTCACCCCTCCACTTT
clone_size: many; d_call: TRBD1; j_call: TRBJ1-2; v_call: TRBV6-5; cdr3_aa: CASSYSPTGEGYTF; cdr3_nt: TGTGCCAGCAGTTACTCCCCCACAGGGGAGGGCTACACCTTC
clone_size: many; d_call: TRBD1; j_call: TRBJ1-2; v_call: TRBV7-3; cdr3_aa: CASSGIDRGGNYGYTF; cdr3_nt: TGTGCCAGCAGCGGAATAGACAGGGGGGGTAACTATGGCTACACCTTC
clone_size: many; d_call: TRBD2; j_call: TRBJ2-6; v_call: TRBV5-5; cdr3_aa: CASSEHGAGGFGANVLTF; cdr3_nt: TGTGCCAGCAGCGAGCACGGCGCGGGGGGATTTGGGGCCAACGTCCTGACTTTC
clone_size: many; d_call: -; j_call: TRBJ2-2; v_call: TRBV15; cdr3_aa: CATSRIRMNTGELFF; cdr3_nt: TGTGCCACCAGCAGAATAAGAATGAACACCGGGGAGCTGTTTTTT
clone_size: many; d_call: TRBD1; j_call: TRBJ2-7; v_call: TRBV5-1; cdr3_aa: CASSLHTGTASYEQYF; cdr3_nt: TGCGCCAGCAGTCTTCACACCGGGACAGCTTCCTACGAGCAGTACTTC
clone_size: many; d_call: TRBD1; j_call: TRBJ2-1; v_call: TRBV9; cdr3_aa: CASSVEDRGEQFF; cdr3_nt: TGTGCCAGCAGCGTAGAAGACAGGGGGGAGCAGTTCTTC
clone_size: -; d_call: -; j_call: TRBJ2-7; v_call: TRBV19; cdr3_aa: CASSVGKDYEQYF; cdr3_nt: TGTGCCAGTAGTGTGGGCAAGGACTACGAGCAGTACTTC
clone_size: many; d_call: -; j_call: TRBJ1-4; v_call: TRBV20-1; cdr3_aa: CSARDRARGNEKLFF; cdr3_nt: TGCAGTGCTAGAGATCGGGCAAGAGGGAATGAAAAACTGTTTTTT
clone_size: many; d_call: TRBD1; j_call: TRBJ2-3; v_call: TRBV20-1; cdr3_aa: CSATDRGITDTQYF; cdr3_nt: TGCAGTGCTACCGACAGGGGGATCACAGATACGCAGTATTTT
clone_size: few; d_call: -; j_call: TRBJ2-3; v_call: TRBV4-2; cdr3_aa: CASSQDPGYTDTQYF; cdr3_nt: TGTGCCAGCAGCCAAGATCCGGGCTACACAGATACGCAGTATTTT
clone_size: many; d_call: TRBD2; j_call: TRBJ2-1; v_call: TRBV28; cdr3_aa: CASSSGGSSYNEQFF; cdr3_nt: TGTGCCAGCAGTTCGGGAGGCAGCTCCTACAATGAGCAGTTCTTC
clone_size: many; d_call: TRBD2; j_call: TRBJ2-7; v_call: TRBV9; cdr3_aa: CASSARTSGRASEQYF; cdr3_nt: TGTGCCAGCAGCGCTCGGACTAGCGGGAGGGCCAGTGAGCAGTACTTC
clone_size: many; d_call: -; j_call: TRBJ2-5; v_call: TRBV7-8; cdr3_aa: CASSPPGPGPGGTQYF; cdr3_nt: TGTGCCAGCAGCCCCCCCGGGCCGGGACCCGGTGGGACCCAGTACTTC
clone_size: many; d_call: -; j_call: TRBJ1-5; v_call: TRBV20-1; cdr3_aa: CSARDTGNHQPQHF; cdr3_nt: TGCAGTGCTAGAGATACGGGGAACCATCAGCCCCAGCATTTT
clone_size: many; d_call: TRBD2; j_call: TRBJ2-1; v_call: TRBV5-1; cdr3_aa: CASSLEAGREYEQFF; cdr3_nt: TGCGCCAGCAGCTTGGAAGCAGGGAGGGAGTATGAGCAGTTCTTC
clone_size: many; d_call: -; j_call: TRBJ1-6; v_call: TRBV3-1; cdr3_aa: CASNQGMRNSPLHF; cdr3_nt: TGTGCCAGCAACCAGGGCATGCGGAATTCACCCCTCCACTTT
clone_size: many; d_call: TRBD2; j_call: TRBJ2-1; v_call: TRBV20-1; cdr3_aa: CSASTSGYLGEFF; cdr3_nt: TGCAGTGCTTCGACTAGCGGGTACCTTGGGGAGTTCTTC
clone_size: few; d_call: -; j_call: TRBJ1-4; v_call: TRBV20-1; cdr3_aa: CSARSWTAEKLFF; cdr3_nt: TGCAGTGCTAGATCCTGGACGGCTGAAAAACTGTTTTTT
clone_size: many; d_call: -; j_call: TRBJ1-1; v_call: TRBV3-1; cdr3_aa: CASSQVSGVEAFF; cdr3_nt: TGTGCCAGCAGCCAAGTTTCGGGGGTTGAAGCTTTCTTT
clone_size: many; d_call: TRBD1; j_call: TRBJ2-1; v_call: TRBV7-2; cdr3_aa: CASRDRNYNEQFF; cdr3_nt: TGTGCCAGCAGGGACAGGAACTACAATGAGCAGTTCTTC
clone_size: many; d_call: TRBD1; j_call: TRBJ2-3; v_call: TRBV3-1; cdr3_aa: CASSWGTGGFLDTQYF; cdr3_nt: TGTGCCAGCAGCTGGGGGACAGGCGGATTTTTAGATACGCAGTATTTT
clone_size: many; d_call: -; j_call: TRBJ1-2; v_call: TRBV12-3/TRBV12-4; cdr3_aa: CASDIQGFGGYTF; cdr3_nt: TGTGCCAGCGACATACAGGGCTTCGGAGGCTACACCTTC
clone_size: many; d_call: TRBD2; j_call: TRBJ2-3; v_call: TRBV5-1; cdr3_aa: CASSLPSGGADTQYF; cdr3_nt: TGCGCCAGCAGCTTGCCTAGCGGGGGGGCAGATACGCAGTATTTT
clone_size: many; d_call: TRBD2; j_call: TRBJ2-7; v_call: TRBV10-2; cdr3_aa: CASRTSGRDEQYF; cdr3_nt: TGCGCCAGCAGGACTAGCGGGAGGGACGAGCAGTACTTC
clone_size: many; d_call: -; j_call: TRBJ2-5; v_call: TRBV20-1; cdr3_aa: CSARGLDQETQYF; cdr3_nt: TGCAGTGCTAGAGGGCTGGACCAAGAGACCCAGTACTTC
clone_size: many; d_call: -; j_call: TRBJ1-1; v_call: TRBV20-1; cdr3_aa: CSASPTQNTEAFF; cdr3_nt: TGCAGTGCTAGCCCCACACAGAACACTGAAGCTTTCTTT
clone_size: many; d_call: -; j_call: TRBJ2-5; v_call: TRBV7-9; cdr3_aa: CASSDDDPATQYF; cdr3_nt: TGTGCCAGCAGCGACGACGACCCGGCGACCCAGTACTTC
clone_size: many; d_call: TRBD2; j_call: TRBJ2-3; v_call: TRBV20-1; cdr3_aa: CSARAGGATDTQYF; cdr3_nt: TGCAGTGCTAGAGCCGGGGGGGCCACAGATACGCAGTATTTT
clone_size: many; d_call: TRBD2; j_call: TRBJ2-3; v_call: TRBV20-1; cdr3_aa: CSFVSSGSSTDTQYF; cdr3_nt: TGCAGTTTCGTTTCTAGCGGGAGTAGCACAGATACGCAGTATTTT
clone_size: many; d_call: -; j_call: TRBJ2-1; v_call: TRBV7-9; cdr3_aa: CASSLEADRGRSYNEQFF; cdr3_nt: TGTGCCAGCAGCCTCGAGGCGGATAGGGGTCGGTCCTACAATGAGCAGTTCTTC
clone_size: many; d_call: TRBD1; j_call: TRBJ1-3; v_call: TRBV10-3; cdr3_aa: CAISGTTGPGNTIYF; cdr3_nt: TGTGCCATCAGTGGTACGACAGGGCCTGGAAACACCATATATTTT
clone_size: many; d_call: -; j_call: TRBJ1-5; v_call: TRBV12-3/TRBV12-4; cdr3_aa: CASSLTQVPSNQPQHF; cdr3_nt: TGTGCCAGCAGCTTGACTCAGGTTCCTAGCAATCAGCCCCAGCATTTT
clone_size: many; d_call: TRBD2; j_call: TRBJ2-5; v_call: TRBV2; cdr3_aa: CASPLTSGGYQETQYF; cdr3_nt: TGTGCCAGCCCCCTAACTAGCGGGGGATACCAAGAGACCCAGTACTTC
clone_size: many; d_call: -; j_call: TRBJ1-4; v_call: TRBV7-9; cdr3_aa: CASSLRAVNEKLFF; cdr3_nt: TGTGCCAGCAGCTTAAGGGCAGTAAATGAAAAACTGTTTTTT
clone_size: many; d_call: TRBD2; j_call: TRBJ2-3; v_call: TRBV2; cdr3_aa: CASRAGTANSDTQYF; cdr3_nt: TGTGCCAGCAGAGCGGGGACTGCAAATTCAGATACGCAGTATTTT
clone_size: -; d_call: -; j_call: TRBJ1-1; v_call: TRBV6-5; cdr3_aa: CASSYSISPGQNTEAFF; cdr3_nt: TGTGCCAGCAGTTACTCGATATCCCCAGGACAGAACACTGAAGCTTTCTTT
clone_size: many; d_call: TRBD2; j_call: TRBJ2-1; v_call: TRBV10-3; cdr3_aa: CAIRREGDEQFF; cdr3_nt: TGTGCCATCAGAAGGGAGGGCGATGAGCAGTTCTTC
clone_size: many; d_call: -; j_call: TRBJ1-1; v_call: TRBV5-1; cdr3_aa: CASSSTRKQDTEAFF; cdr3_nt: TGCGCCAGCAGCTCTACTCGTAAGCAGGACACTGAAGCTTTCTTT
clone_size: many; d_call: -; j_call: TRBJ1-5; v_call: TRBV7-9; cdr3_aa: CASSLAGGLGNQPQHF; cdr3_nt: TGTGCCAGCAGCTTAGCGGGGGGGCTGGGCAATCAGCCCCAGCATTTT
clone_size: many; d_call: -; j_call: TRBJ2-5; v_call: TRBV7-2; cdr3_aa: CASSLPPLEETQYF; cdr3_nt: TGTGCCAGCAGCTTACCCCCCCTGGAAGAGACCCAGTACTTC
clone_size: many; d_call: -; j_call: TRBJ2-2; v_call: TRBV19; cdr3_aa: CASRPGGRSTGELFF; cdr3_nt: TGTGCCAGTAGACCTGGGGGCCGGAGCACCGGGGAGCTGTTTTTT
clone_size: many; d_call: TRBD2; j_call: TRBJ2-2; v_call: TRBV20-1; cdr3_aa: CSARDWAGGVGELFF; cdr3_nt: TGCAGTGCTAGAGATTGGGCGGGAGGAGTCGGGGAGCTGTTTTTT
clone_size: many; d_call: TRBD1; j_call: TRBJ2-7; v_call: TRBV12-3/TRBV12-4; cdr3_aa: CASSFKLTGGSYEQYF; cdr3_nt: TGTGCCAGCAGTTTTAAACTTACAGGGGGCTCCTACGAGCAGTACTTC